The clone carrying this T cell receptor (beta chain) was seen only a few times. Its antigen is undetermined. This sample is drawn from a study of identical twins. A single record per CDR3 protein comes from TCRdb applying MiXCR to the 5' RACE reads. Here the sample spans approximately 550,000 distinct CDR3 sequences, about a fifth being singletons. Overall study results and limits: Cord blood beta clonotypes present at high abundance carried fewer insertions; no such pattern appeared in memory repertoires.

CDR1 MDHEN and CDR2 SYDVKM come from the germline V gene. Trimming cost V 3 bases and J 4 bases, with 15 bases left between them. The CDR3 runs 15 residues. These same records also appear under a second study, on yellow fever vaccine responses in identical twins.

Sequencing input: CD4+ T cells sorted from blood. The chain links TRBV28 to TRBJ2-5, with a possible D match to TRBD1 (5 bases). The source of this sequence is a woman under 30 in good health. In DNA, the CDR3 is TGTGCCAGCAGTTTTGGGGCATTCACGGGAGAGACCCAGTACTTC. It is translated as CASSFGAFTGETQYF. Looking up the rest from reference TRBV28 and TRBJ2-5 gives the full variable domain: DVKVTQSSRYLVKRTGEKVFLECVQDMDHENMFWYRQDPGLGLRLIYFSYDVKMKEKGDIPEGYSVSREKKERFSLILESASTNQTSMYLCASSFGAFTGETQYFGPGTRLLVL.